This TCR beta chain was captured in a study of regulatory T cells in long-lasting Graves disease. General study findings and limits: Whereas 966 public clonotypes were shared by new patients, persistent patients shared more, at approximately 2,700. TCR diversity was lower in persistent than newly diagnosed Graves' disease.

TCR beta libraries were built with iRepertoire HTBI primers and Arm-PCR of CDR3 regions. MiXCR was run by TCRdb on the multiplex PCR reads, yielding one entry per CDR3 protein. The sample has 680,000 or so distinct CDR3 sequences; around 15% are singletons. This clonotype showed up many times. The antigen is not known. The CDR3 extends over 14 amino acids. The V gene lost 2 bases and the J gene lost 7 bases, with 11 bases spanning the gap. The time point was: newly diagnosed GD, antithyroid drugs for less than 3 months. TCR sequences were obtained from RNA taken from PBMCs. Clinicians diagnosed Graves' disease using American Thyroid Association guidelines. The data also belong to a second study, concerning T cells in Graves' hyperthyroidism and ophthalmopathy. That source notes: TCR CDR3 underwent first-round RT-PCR with the HTBI primer set.

Source: peripheral blood mononuclear cells (PBMCs), taken at new diagnosis, from a patient treated with antithyroid drugs. This sequence was found in a woman under 40 with Graves disease. This chain uses TRBV12-3 or TRBV12-4 with TRBJ1-4, with D tentatively TRBD1 (6 bases). In DNA form, the CDR3 reads TGTGCCAGCAGTTTATCCGGGGGCGGTGAAAAACTGTTTTTT. It encodes CASSLSGGGEKLFF.